These 8 T cell receptor beta chains originate from one sample sequenced in a study of somatic mutations in cytotoxic T cells in rheumatoid arthritis. Some clones are missing from TCRdb's copy, which holds only in-frame ones; the method was immunoSEQ multiplex PCR. The table records tens of thousands of clones, around 83% of them present only once. Source material: CD8+ T cells sorted from blood. The receptors shown here come from an adult with rheumatoid arthritis.

The chain couples TRBV4-3 to TRBJ1-2; 7 nucleotides match TRBD1. Germline V gives CDR1 LGHNA, CDR2 YSLEER. The CDR3 loop spans 15 amino acids. J lost 6 bases, V lost 1 base, and 8 bases had no gene match. CDR3 coding DNA: TGCGCCAGCAGCCAAGGGACCACGACAGGGCATGGCTACACCTTC. Protein product: CASSQGTTTGHGYTF.

The J gene is TRBJ1-2, the V gene TRBV5-6; no clear D gene. V lost 2 bases, J lost 0 bases, and 8 bases lay in between. CDR3 length equals 14 residues. The germline CDR1 and CDR2 sequences are SGHDT and YYEEEE. The CDR3 DNA is TGTGCCAGCAGCTTTGCCAGACCTAACTATGGCTACACCTTC. Protein product: CASSFARPNYGYTF.

V gene TRBV23-1 combines with J gene TRBJ2-5, with 7 bases that match TRBD2. TRBV23-1 is filed as an ORF, its function uncertain. This CDR3 has 15 residues. V lost 9 bases, J lost 0 bases, and 10 bases stayed unmatched. CDR3 nucleotide sequence: TGCGCCAGGGGGGAGGGCGGGGGTCACCAAGAGACCCAGTACTTC. Amino acid sequence: CARGEGGGHQETQYF.

The chain links TRBV7-9 to TRBJ2-3; D gene ambiguous. Germline CDR1 is SEHNR and CDR2 is FQNEAQ (reference sequence). V gave up 0 bases and J gave up 0 bases, with 7 bases separating them. This CDR3 region has 15 residues. Here the CDR3 reads CASSLAVGSTDTQYF. The DNA for the CDR3 is TGTGCCAGCAGCTTAGCGGTCGGGAGCACAGATACGCAGTATTTT. Together with reference TRBV7-9 and TRBJ2-3, the CDR3 gives the full variable domain: DTGVSQNPRHKITKRGQNVTFRCDPISEHNRLYWYRQTLGQGPEFLTYFQNEAQLEKSRLLSDRFSAERPKGSFSTLEIQRTEQGDSAMYLCASSLAVGSTDTQYFGPGTRLTVL.

The rearrangement uses TRBV5-6 and TRBJ1-2; no clear D. The germline CDR1 and CDR2 sequences are SGHDT and YYEEEE. V was pared by 6 bases and J by 0 bases, with 12 bases between. This CDR3 region has 14 residues. Here the CDR3 DNA reads TGTGCCAGCACTTGGGCAGCTGCTAACTATGGCTACACCTTC. This translates into CASTWAAANYGYTF. Together with reference TRBV5-6 and TRBJ1-2, the CDR3 gives the full variable domain: DAGVTQSPTHLIKTRGQQVTLRCSPKSGHDTVSWYQQALGQGPQFIFQYYEEEERQRGNFPDRFSGHQFPNYSSELNVNALLLGDSALYLCASTWAAANYGYTFGSGTRLTVV.

The genes are TRBV29-1 and TRBJ1-2; a possible D gene is TRBD1 (6 bases). The CDR3 is 13 residues long. CDR1 and CDR2 (germline): SQVTM, ANQGSEA. Trimming took 3 bases from V and 3 from J, leaving 11 bases between them. CDR3 residues: CSVDPTGDYGYTF. CDR3 bases: TGCAGCGTTGATCCGACAGGAGACTATGGCTACACCTTC.

V and J are TRBV9 and TRBJ2-1; D unclear. Germline values: CDR1 SGDLS, CDR2 YYNGEE. V was trimmed by 0 bases and J by 8 bases, leaving 9 bases between them. The CDR3 extends over 13 amino acids. The CDR3 DNA sequence: TGTGCCAGCAGCGTAGGGGGAAGGGATGAGCAGTTCTTC. Amino acids: CASSVGGRDEQFF.

The J gene is TRBJ1-6, the V gene TRBV4-1; D gene unclear. Germline CDR1 and CDR2: MGHRA and YSYEKL. The CDR3 runs 15 residues. V was pared by 0 bases and J by 8 bases, with 11 bases between. CDR3 sequence (DNA): TGCGCCAGCAGCCAAGAGGAGAGGAGGGATTCACCCCTCCACTTT. It encodes CASSQEERRDSPLHF.